Sequencing of this TCR beta chain was carried out in a study of a mutant IDH1 vaccine in newly diagnosed glioma. Study background: The treated group averaged around 40 years old and was roughly 60% male, roughly 40% female. The therapy given earlier, which was standard therapy, consisted of radiotherapy, temozolomide, or both, and most of the patients received both.

The sample's time point: baseline, week 1 (first vaccination visit). As to treatment: pre-vaccination baseline after standard-of-care therapy. Patients carried new grade 3 or 4 IDH1-mutant astrocytomas lacking nuclear ATRX. The CDR3 sequence is 13 residues long. CDR1 SGHAT and CDR2 FQNNGV come from the germline V gene. With 0 bases removed from V and 0 bases from J, the gap between germline ends came to 2 bases. Sequencing was performed with immunoSEQ multiplex PCR; in TCRdb, only in-frame clones are kept and a portion is missing. Among around 15,000 clones listed, nearly 97% were seen once. The chain couples TRBV11-2 to TRBJ1-2; D is unclear. This material consisted of peripheral blood mononuclear cells (PBMCs), taken from a glioma patient treated with radiotherapy, temozolomide or both. This receptor was identified in a woman aged 18-35 years with glioma. Some clones in this sample may be carry-over from other donors' samples. This chain's CDR3 is CASSLDSNYGYTF. In DNA form, the CDR3 reads TGTGCCAGCAGCTTAGACTCTAACTATGGCTACACCTTC. The variable domain in full, completed from reference TRBV11-2 and TRBJ1-2, reads EAGVAQSPRYKIIEKRQSVAFWCNPISGHATLYWYQQILGQGPKLLIQFQNNGVVDDSQLPKDRFSAERLKGVDSTLKIQPAKLEDSAVYLCASSLDSNYGYTFGSGTRLTVV.